This record covers a single T cell receptor beta chain. In the authors' methods: Researchers report that nucleated cell counts were estimated from reference gene primer amplification. Profiled with immunoSEQ multiplex PCR; TCRdb holds only in-frame clones, not every one. V and J calls and clone size are those listed in that table; D and trimming were worked out from the DNA. This table holds approximately 130,000 clones, approximately 87% found once. This sample is drawn from a study of blood T cell repertoires in COVID-19. Across the study: Whether acute or convalescent, the COVID-19 samples came from the United States, Italy and Spain. T cells, B-cell-depleted T cells, or PBMCs supplied cDNA or gDNA.

Sequencing used peripheral blood. This sequence was found in a woman between 45 and 65 years old with acute or convalescent COVID-19.

Here the CDR3 reads CASSLQGLLNTEAFF. In nucleotides, the CDR3 is TGTGCCAGCAGCTTACAGGGGCTGCTGAACACTGAAGCTTTCTTT. The chain combines TRBV7-9 with TRBJ1-1; the D gene is possibly TRBD1 (6 bases). V lost 2 bases and J lost 0, with 10 bases in between. The CDR3 consists of 15 residues. CDR1 is SEHNR, CDR2 FQNEAQ, per germline (reference sequence).